The 3 T cell receptor beta chains listed next were all sequenced from one sample in a study of T cell repertoires in cytomegalovirus infection. One entry per CDR3 protein results from TCRdb running MiXCR on the reads. Of just over 450,000 distinct CDR3 sequences detected, more than 40% appear once; the ten largest clones hold around two fifths. Their specific antigens are unknown. The sample consisted of cultured PBMCs, taken from culture after CMV antigen stimulation. These receptors were collected from a human donor in good health (CMV status not recorded). Some clones in this sample may be carry-over from other donors' samples.

The V call is TRBV20-1, the J call TRBJ2-1; possibly TRBD2 for D (5 bases). The CDR3 has 15 residues. Trimming pared 1 base from V and 7 bases from J, leaving 17 bases between. Germline CDR1 is DFQATT and CDR2 is SNEGSKA (reference sequence). CDR3 DNA: TGCAGTGCTAGAGTCAGCGGAAGTGGGCATAATGAGCAGTTCTTC. This sequence encodes CSARVSGSGHNEQFF.

This chain joins TRBV12-3 or TRBV12-4 and TRBJ2-4; D unresolved. CDR3 length: 13 amino acids. V was pared by 5 bases and J by 5 bases, with 10 bases between. CDR3 protein: CASSPTLQNIQYF. CDR3 nucleotide sequence: TGTGCCAGCAGTCCCACGTTACAAAACATTCAGTACTTC.

This clonotype was observed a few times. V is TRBV5-5 and J is TRBJ1-1, with 10 bases matching TRBD1. J lost 7 bases, V lost 4 bases, and 7 bases had no gene match. The CDR3 has 14 residues. Germline V lookup: CDR1 SGHKS, CDR2 YYEKEE (reference sequence). DNA of the CDR3: TGTGCCAGCAGCCAAGGACAGGGGGTGGGTGAAGCTTTCTTT. Its translation is CASSQGQGVGEAFF.